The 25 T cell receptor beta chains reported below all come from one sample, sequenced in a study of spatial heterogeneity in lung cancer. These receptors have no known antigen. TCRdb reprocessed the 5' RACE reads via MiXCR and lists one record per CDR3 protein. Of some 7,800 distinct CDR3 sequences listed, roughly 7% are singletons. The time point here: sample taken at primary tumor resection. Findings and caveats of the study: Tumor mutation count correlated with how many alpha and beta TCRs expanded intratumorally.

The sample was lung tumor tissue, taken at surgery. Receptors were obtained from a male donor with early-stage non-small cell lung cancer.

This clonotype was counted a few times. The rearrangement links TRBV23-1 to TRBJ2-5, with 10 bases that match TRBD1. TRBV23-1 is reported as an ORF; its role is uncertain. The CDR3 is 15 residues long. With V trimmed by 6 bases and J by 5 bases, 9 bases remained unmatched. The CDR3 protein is CASSLDRGHTETQYF. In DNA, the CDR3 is TGCGCCAGCAGCCTCGACAGGGGGCATACGGAGACCCAGTACTTC.

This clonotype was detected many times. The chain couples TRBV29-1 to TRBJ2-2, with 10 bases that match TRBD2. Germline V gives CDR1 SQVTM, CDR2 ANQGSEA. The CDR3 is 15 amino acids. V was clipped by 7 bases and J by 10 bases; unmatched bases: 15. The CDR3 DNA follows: TGCAGCGGGACTTGGGGGACTAGCGCTAATGTGGAGCTGTTTTTT. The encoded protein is CSGTWGTSANVELFF.

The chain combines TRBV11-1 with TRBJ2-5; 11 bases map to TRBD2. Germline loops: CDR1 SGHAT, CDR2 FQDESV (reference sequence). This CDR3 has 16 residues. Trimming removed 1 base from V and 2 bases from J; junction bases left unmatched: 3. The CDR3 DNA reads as TGTGCCAGCAGCTTAGGCCGGACTAGCGGGCAAGAGACCCAGTACTTC. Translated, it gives CASSLGRTSGQETQYF.

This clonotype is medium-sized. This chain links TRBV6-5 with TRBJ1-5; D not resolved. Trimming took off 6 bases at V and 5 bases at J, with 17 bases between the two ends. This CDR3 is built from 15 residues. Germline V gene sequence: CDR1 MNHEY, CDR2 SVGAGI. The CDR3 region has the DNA TGTGCCAGCAGCACCGGCAACGGGATGTATCAGCCCCAGCATTTT. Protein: CASSTGNGMYQPQHF.

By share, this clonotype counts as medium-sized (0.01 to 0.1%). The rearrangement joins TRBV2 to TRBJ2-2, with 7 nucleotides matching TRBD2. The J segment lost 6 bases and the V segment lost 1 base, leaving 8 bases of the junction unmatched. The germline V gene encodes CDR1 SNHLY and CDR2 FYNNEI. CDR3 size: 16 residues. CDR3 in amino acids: CASSEGTSRPSGELFF. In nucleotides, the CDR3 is TGTGCCAGCAGTGAAGGGACTAGTCGACCCTCCGGGGAGCTGTTTTTT.

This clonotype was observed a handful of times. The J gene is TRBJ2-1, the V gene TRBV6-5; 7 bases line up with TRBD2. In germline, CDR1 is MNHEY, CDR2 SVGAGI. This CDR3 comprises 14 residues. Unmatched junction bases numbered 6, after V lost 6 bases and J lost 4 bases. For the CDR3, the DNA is TGTGCCAGCAGCCGGGACTACGATTACAATGAGCAGTTCTTC. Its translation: CASSRDYDYNEQFF.

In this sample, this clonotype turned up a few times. The DNA for the CDR3 is TGCGCCAGCAGCCTCGGGGAAGGCTGGGCTGGAGTTGGACAAGAGACCCAGTACTTC. This gives the protein CASSLGEGWAGVGQETQYF. The chain uses TRBV4-1 and TRBJ2-5, with D maybe TRBD2 (5 bases). Germline V lookup: CDR1 MGHRA, CDR2 YSYEKL. With 4 bases removed from V and 2 bases from J, the gap between germline ends came to 26 bases. This CDR3 spans 19 amino acids.

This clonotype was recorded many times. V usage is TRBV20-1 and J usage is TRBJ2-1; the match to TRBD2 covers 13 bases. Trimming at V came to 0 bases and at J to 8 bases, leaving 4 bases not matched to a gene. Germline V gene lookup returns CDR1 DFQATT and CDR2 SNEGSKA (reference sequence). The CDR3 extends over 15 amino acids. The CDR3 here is CSARDRLAGGYEQFF. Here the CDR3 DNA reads TGCAGTGCTAGAGATCGACTAGCGGGAGGTTATGAGCAGTTCTTC.

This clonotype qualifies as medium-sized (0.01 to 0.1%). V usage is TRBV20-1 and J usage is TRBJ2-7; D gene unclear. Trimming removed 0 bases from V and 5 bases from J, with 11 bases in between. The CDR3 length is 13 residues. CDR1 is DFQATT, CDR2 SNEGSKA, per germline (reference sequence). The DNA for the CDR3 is TGCAGTGCTAGAGATCCGACACCACACGAGCAGTACTTC. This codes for CSARDPTPHEQYF.

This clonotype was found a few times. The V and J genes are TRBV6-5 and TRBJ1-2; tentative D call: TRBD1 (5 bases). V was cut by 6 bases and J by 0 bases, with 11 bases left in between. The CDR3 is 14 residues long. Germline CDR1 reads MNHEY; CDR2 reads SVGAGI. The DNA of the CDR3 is TGTGCCAGCAGACCGGGACCTTCTAACTATGGCTACACCTTC. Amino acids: CASRPGPSNYGYTF.

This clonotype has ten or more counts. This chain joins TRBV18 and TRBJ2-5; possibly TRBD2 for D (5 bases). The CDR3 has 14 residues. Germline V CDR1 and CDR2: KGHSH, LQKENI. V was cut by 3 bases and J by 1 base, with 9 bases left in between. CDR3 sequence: CASSPNAGQETQYF. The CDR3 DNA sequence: TGTGCCAGCTCACCGAACGCGGGCCAAGAGACCCAGTACTTC.

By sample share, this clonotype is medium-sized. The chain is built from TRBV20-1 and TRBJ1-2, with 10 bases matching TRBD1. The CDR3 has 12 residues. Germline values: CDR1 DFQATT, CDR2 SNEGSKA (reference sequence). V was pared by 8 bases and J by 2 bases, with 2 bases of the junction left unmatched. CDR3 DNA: TGCAGTACGGGACAGGGGAACTATGGCTACACCTTC. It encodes CSTGQGNYGYTF.

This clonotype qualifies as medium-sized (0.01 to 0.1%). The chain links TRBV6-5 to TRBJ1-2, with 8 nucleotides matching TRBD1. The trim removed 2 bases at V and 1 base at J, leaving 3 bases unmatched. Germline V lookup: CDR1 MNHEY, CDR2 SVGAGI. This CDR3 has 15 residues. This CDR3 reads CASSYGDRINYGYTF. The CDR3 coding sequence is TGTGCCAGCAGTTACGGGGACAGGATTAACTATGGCTACACCTTC.

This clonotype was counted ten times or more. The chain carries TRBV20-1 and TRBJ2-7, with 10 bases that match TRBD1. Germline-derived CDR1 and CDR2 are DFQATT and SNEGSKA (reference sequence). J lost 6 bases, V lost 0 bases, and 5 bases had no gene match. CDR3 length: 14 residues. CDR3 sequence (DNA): TGCAGTGCTAGAGATTTGACAGGGGGCGGCGAGCAGTACTTC. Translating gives CSARDLTGGGEQYF.

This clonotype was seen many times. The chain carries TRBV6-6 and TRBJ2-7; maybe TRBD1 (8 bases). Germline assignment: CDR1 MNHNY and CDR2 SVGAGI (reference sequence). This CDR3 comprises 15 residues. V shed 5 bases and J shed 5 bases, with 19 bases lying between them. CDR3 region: CASSPPGQGGDEQYF. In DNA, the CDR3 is TGTGCCAGCAGTCCCCCCGGACAGGGAGGGGACGAGCAGTACTTC.

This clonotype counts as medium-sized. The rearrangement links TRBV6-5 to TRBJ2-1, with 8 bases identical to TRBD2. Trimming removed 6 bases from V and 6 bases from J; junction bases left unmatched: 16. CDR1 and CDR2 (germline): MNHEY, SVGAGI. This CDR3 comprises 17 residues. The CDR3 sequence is CASSPRYSGSLSNEQFF. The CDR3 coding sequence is TGTGCCAGCAGCCCTCGCTACAGCGGGAGTCTTTCCAATGAGCAGTTCTTC.

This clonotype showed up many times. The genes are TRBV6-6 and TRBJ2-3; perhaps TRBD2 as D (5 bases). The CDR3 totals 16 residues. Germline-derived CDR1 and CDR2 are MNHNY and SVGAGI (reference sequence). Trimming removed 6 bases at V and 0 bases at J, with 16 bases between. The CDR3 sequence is CASSPKGVPSTDTQYF. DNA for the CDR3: TGTGCCAGCAGCCCTAAGGGAGTCCCTAGCACAGATACGCAGTATTTT.

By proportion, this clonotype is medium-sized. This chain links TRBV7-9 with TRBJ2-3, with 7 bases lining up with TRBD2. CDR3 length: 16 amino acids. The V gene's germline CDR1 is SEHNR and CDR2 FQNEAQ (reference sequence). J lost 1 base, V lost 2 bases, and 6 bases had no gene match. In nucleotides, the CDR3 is TGTGCCAGCAGCTTAAGGGCTAGCGGCGGCACAGATACGCAGTATTTT. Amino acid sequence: CASSLRASGGTDTQYF.

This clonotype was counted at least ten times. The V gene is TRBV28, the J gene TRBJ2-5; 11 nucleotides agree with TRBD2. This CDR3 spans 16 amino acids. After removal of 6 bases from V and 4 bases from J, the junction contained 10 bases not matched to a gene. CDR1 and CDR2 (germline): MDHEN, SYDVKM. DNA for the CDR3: TGTGCCAGCAGCTATCAACTAGCGGGAGCTGGAGAGACCCAGTACTTC. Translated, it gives CASSYQLAGAGETQYF.

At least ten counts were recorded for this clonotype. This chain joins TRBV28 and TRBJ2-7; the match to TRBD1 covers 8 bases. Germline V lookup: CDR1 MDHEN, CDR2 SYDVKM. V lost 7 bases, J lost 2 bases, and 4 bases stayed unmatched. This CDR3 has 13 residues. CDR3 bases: TGTGCCAGCACCCCGGACAGGGCCTACGAGCAGTACTTC. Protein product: CASTPDRAYEQYF.

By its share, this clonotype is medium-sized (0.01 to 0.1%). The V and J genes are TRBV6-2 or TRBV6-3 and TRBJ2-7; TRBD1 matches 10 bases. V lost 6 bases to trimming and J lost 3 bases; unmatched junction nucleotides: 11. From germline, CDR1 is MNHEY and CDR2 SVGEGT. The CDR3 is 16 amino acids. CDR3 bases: TGTGCCAGCAGCCAAATCCCGGGACAGGGGTTCTACGAGCAGTACTTC. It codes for CASSQIPGQGFYEQYF.

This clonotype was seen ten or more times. The CDR3 coding sequence is TGCGCCAGCAGCCAAGTCAAGGGTAGCCTGGGTTACAATGAGCAGTTCTTC. Residues: CASSQVKGSLGYNEQFF. The rearrangement joins TRBV4-3 to TRBJ2-1; D is ambiguous. The V end was cut by 1 base, the J end by 4 bases, with 17 bases between. In germline, CDR1 is LGHNA, CDR2 YSLEER. The CDR3 contains 17 residues.

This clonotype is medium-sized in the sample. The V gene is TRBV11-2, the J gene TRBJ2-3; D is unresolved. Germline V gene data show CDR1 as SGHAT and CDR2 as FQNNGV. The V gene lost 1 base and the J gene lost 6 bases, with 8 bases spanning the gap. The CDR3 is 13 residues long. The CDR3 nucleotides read TGTGCCAGCAGCTTAGTACAGAGGGATACGCAGTATTTT. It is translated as CASSLVQRDTQYF.

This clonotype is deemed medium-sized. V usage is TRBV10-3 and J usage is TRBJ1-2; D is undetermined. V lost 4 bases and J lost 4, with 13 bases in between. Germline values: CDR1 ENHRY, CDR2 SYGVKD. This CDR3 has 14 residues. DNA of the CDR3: TGTGCCATCAGTGGGAAGGGCGAGAGCTATGGCTACACCTTC. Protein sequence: CAISGKGESYGYTF.

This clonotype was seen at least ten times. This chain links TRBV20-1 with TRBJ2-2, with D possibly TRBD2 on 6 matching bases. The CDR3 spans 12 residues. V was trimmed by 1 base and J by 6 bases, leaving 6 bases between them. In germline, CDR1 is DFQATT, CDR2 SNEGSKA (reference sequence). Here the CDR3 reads CSARAGAGELFF. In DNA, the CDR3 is TGCAGTGCTAGAGCGGGGGCCGGGGAGCTGTTTTTT.